This T cell receptor (beta chain) comes out of a study of blood T cell repertoires in COVID-19. Generated by immunoSEQ multiplex PCR, the TCRdb table keeps only in-frame clones and is missing some. The sample shows under 250,000 clones, less than 90% of them seen only once. Looked up from germline, CDR1 is LGHDT and CDR2 is YNNKEL (reference sequence). V shed 1 base and J shed 6 bases, with 11 bases lying between them. The CDR3 extends over 14 amino acids. Source material: peripheral blood. This clonotype was sampled from a woman in her fifties or sixties who had recovered from COVID-19. This chain links TRBV3-1 (or the pseudogene TRBV3-2) with TRBJ2-3; no clear D. CDR3: CASSQGHGFDTQYF. CDR3 sequence (DNA): TGTGCCAGCAGCCAAGGTCACGGGTTCGATACGCAGTATTTT.